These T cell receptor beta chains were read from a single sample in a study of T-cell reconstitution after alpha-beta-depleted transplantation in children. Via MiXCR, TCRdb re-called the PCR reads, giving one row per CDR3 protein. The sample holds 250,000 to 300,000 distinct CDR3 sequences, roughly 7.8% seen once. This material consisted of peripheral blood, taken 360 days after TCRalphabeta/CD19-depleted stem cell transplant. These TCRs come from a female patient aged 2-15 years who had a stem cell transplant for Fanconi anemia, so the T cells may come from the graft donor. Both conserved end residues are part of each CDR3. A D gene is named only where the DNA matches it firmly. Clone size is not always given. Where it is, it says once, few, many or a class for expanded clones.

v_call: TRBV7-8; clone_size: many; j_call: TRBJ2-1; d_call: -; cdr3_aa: CASSLQRANSYNEQFF; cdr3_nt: TGTGCCAGCAGCCTCCAGCGGGCTAACTCCTACAATGAGCAGTTCTTC
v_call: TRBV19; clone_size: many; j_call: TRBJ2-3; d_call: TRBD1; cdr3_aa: CASRTGASDTQYF; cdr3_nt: TGTGCCAGCAGGACAGGGGCCTCAGATACGCAGTATTTT
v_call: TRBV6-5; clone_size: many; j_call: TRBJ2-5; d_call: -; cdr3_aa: CASSYSRIGGVETQYF; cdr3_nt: TGTGCCAGCAGTTACTCGAGAATTGGCGGGGTTGAGACCCAGTACTTC
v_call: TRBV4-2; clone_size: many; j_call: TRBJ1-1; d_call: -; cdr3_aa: CASSQGRVSNTEAFF; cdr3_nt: TGTGCCAGCAGCCAAGGAAGGGTGTCGAACACTGAAGCTTTCTTT
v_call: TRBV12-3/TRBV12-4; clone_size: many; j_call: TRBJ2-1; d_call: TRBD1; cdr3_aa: CASSPDRVYNEQFF; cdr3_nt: TGTGCCAGCAGTCCAGACAGGGTGTACAATGAGCAGTTCTTC
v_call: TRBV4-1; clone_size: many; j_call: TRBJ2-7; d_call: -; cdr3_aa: CASSQDLGGDGYEQYF; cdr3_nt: TGCGCCAGCAGCCAAGATTTAGGGGGGGACGGCTACGAGCAGTACTTC
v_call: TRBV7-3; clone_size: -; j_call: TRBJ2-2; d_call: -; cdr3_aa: CASSSQRGAGELFF; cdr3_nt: TGTGCCAGCAGCTCCCAAAGGGGTGCCGGGGAGCTGTTTTTT
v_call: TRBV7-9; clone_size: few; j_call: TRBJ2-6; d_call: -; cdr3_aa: CASSQIDLGGANVLTF; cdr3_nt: TGTGCCAGCAGCCAGATAGACCTAGGGGGGGCCAACGTCCTGACTTTC
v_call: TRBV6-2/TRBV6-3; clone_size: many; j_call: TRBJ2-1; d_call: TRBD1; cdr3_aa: CASSYGFGTGTYNEQFF; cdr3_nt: TGTGCCAGCAGTTACGGATTCGGGACAGGGACCTACAATGAGCAGTTCTTC
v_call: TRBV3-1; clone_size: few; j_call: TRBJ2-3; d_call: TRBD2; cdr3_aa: CASSLELAMGTDTQYF; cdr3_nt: TGTGCCAGCAGCCTGGAACTAGCGATGGGCACAGATACGCAGTATTTT
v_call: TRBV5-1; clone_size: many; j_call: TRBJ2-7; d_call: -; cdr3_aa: CASSNGYEQYF; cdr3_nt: TGCGCCAGCAGTAACGGCTACGAGCAGTACTTC
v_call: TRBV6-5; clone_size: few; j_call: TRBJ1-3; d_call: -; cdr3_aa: CASWAGAPDLGNTIYF; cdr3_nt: TGTGCCAGCTGGGCCGGGGCCCCCGACTTGGGGAACACCATATATTTT
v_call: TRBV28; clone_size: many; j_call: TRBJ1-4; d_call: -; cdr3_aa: CASSFGGAGNEKLFF; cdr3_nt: TGTGCCAGCAGTTTCGGGGGGGCGGGTAATGAAAAACTGTTTTTT
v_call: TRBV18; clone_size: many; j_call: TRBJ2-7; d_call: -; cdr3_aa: CASSRGTPIIRQYF; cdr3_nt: TGTGCCAGCTCACGAGGGACCCCTATTATACGGCAGTACTTC
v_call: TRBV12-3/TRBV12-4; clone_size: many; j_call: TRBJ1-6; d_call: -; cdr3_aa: CASSPNRMDNSPLHF; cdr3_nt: TGTGCCAGCAGCCCTAACCGAATGGATAATTCACCCCTCCACTTT
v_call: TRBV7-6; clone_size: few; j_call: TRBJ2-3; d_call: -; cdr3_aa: CASSLEPLRATSTDTQYF; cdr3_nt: TGTGCCAGCAGCTTAGAACCGTTACGAGCTACTAGCACAGATACGCAGTATTTT
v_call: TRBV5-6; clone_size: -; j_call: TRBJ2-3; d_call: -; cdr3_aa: CASGPGLFVATDTQYF; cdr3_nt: TGTGCCAGCGGCCCCGGACTATTTGTGGCAACAGATACGCAGTATTTT
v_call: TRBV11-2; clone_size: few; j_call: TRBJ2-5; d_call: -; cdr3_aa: CASSLGLMETQYF; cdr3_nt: TGTGCCAGCAGCTTAGGACTAATGGAGACCCAGTACTTC
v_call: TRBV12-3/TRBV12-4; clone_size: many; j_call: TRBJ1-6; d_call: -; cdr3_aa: CASTLGTGLRNSPLHF; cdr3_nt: TGTGCCAGCACCCTCGGTACAGGACTTAGGAATTCACCCCTCCACTTT
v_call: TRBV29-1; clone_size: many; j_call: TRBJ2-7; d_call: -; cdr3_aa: CSVVGARTGGYEQYF; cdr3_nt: TGCAGCGTTGTGGGTGCTAGGACCGGAGGCTACGAGCAGTACTTC
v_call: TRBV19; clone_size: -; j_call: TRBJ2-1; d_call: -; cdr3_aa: CASSPNFYNEQFF; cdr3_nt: TGTGCCAGTAGTCCGAACTTCTACAATGAGCAGTTCTTC
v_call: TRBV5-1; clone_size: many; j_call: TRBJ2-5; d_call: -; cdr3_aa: CASSLSVETQYF; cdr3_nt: TGCGCCAGCAGCTTATCCGTGGAGACCCAGTACTTC
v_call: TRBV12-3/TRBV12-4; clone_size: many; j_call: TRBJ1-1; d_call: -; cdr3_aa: CASSPREAGNTEAFF; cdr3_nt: TGTGCCAGCAGTCCCCGGGAGGCAGGGAACACTGAAGCTTTCTTT
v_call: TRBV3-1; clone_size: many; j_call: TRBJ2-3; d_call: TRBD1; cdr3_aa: CASSHLPGTVSSTDTQYF; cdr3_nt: TGTGCCAGCAGCCACTTACCCGGGACAGTATCTAGCACAGATACGCAGTATTTT
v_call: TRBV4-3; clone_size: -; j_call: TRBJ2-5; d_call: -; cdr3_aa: CASSQDPAGSNQETQYF; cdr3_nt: TGCGCCAGCAGCCAAGATCCCGCAGGGTCCAACCAAGAGACCCAGTACTTC
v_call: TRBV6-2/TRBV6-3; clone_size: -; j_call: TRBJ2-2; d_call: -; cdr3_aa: CASSYRLRLRWTNTGELFF; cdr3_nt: TGTGCCAGCAGTTACCGACTCCGATTAAGGTGGACGAACACCGGGGAGCTGTTTTTT